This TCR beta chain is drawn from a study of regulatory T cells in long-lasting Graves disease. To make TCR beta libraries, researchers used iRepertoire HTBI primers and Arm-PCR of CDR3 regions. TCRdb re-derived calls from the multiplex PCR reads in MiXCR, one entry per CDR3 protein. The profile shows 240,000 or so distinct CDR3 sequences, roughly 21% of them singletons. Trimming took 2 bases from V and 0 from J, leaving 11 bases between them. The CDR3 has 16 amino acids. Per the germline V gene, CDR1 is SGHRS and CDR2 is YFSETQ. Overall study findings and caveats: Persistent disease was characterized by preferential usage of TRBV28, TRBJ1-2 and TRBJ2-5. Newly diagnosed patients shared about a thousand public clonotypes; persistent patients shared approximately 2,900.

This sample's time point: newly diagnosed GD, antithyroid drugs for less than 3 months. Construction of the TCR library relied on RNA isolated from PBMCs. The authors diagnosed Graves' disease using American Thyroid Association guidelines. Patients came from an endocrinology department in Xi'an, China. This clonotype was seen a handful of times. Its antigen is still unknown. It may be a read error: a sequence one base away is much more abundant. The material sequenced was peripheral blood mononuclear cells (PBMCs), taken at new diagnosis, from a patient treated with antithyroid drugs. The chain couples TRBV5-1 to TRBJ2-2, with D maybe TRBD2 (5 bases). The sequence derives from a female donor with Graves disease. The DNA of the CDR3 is TGCGCCAGCAGCTTTTGGGAGCCGTCGAACACCGGGGAGCTGTTTTTT. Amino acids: CASSFWEPSNTGELFF.